This T cell receptor beta chain is drawn from a study of CXCR3-negative and CXCR3-positive naive CD8 T cells (dated by TCRdb to about 2019). As for the study more broadly: Roughly 140 million TRB reads were obtained in total, roughly 1.5 +/- 0.3 million reads per library. The diversity and physicochemical repertoire analyses included about a dozen donors pooled from two independent experiments. The TRBV-TRBJ cluster analysis covered naive subsets from roughly five donors and memory cells from 3 donors. Paper-wide results and their limitations: Repertoire diversity was comparably high in both naive subsets but much lower in memory CD8+ T cells. Because CXCR3 expression was partially decreased after cryopreservation, freshly isolated PBMCs were used for most assays. Because surface CD5, which has been linked to self-reactivity in mice, was comparable between naive subsets, TCR interaction strength was also inferred from TRB CDR3 physicochemical properties. Within the same donor, TRBV-TRBJ usage looked similar between naive CXCR3-negative and CXCR3-positive cells, but memory cells had distinct patterns. Compared with CXCR3-negative naive cells, CXCR3-positive naive cells had TRB CDR3s with higher hydrophobicity (lower Kidera factor 4), lower energy, and higher strength and volume indices.

The germline V gene (reference sequence) provides CDR1 SEHNR and CDR2 FQNEAQ. The CDR3 has 17 amino acids, counting the end cysteine and phenylalanine. This entry has no DNA. Sequencing used a NextSeq 550. The Human TCR Profiling Kit (MiLaboratory) was used to prepare UMI-labeled 5' RACE TRB cDNA libraries. cDNA synthesis used the entire amount of extracted RNA, and PCR amplification then used the entire amount of cDNA produced. Libraries were prepared in parallel using an identical number of PCR cycles. The source study handled its data this way. MIGEC and MiXCR extracted about 50,000 +/- 10,000 unique UMI-labeled TRB cDNA molecules per library, requiring at least two reads per UMI. On average, each library contained approximately 40,000 +/- 10,000 functional in-frame TRB CDR3 nucleotide clonotypes without stop codons. After downsampling to 5000 UMI-labeled TRB molecules per sample, diversity metrics, including normalized Shannon-Wiener and Chao1, were computed in VDJtools. VDJtools computed clonotype-size-weighted physicochemical properties of the central five CDR3 residues: interaction energy, strength, volume and Kidera factor 4. Each entry corresponds to one CDR3 protein sequence from reads that TCRdb reprocessed, and DNA is not given. It is TCRdb's table, rather than the study itself, that gives the V and J calls and clone size. The table held for this sample gives some 130,000 distinct CDR3 sequences. The top ten clonotypes cover less than 0.55% of the sample.

For each CD8+ T cell subset, flow sorting was done in triplicate, and 300,000 or so cells per subset went directly into RLT lysis buffer. To exclude memory contaminants, naive CD8+ T cells were stringently defined as CD45RO-CCR7+CD27+CD95-. Standard density gradient centrifugation was used to isolate peripheral blood mononuclear cells from buffy coats. A FACSAria III was used to flow-sort naive CD8+ T cells into CXCR3-negative and CXCR3-positive populations. Total RNA was extracted from sorted cells with an RNeasy Mini Kit. Concerning this clonotype: The antigen it binds to is not known.

The chain was built from TRBV7-9 and TRBJ1-2; the TCRdb call, TRBD1, lacks DNA for checking. Sequenced: naive CXCR3- CD8+ T cells from blood. This specimen's cell subset or site label, interpreted: CD45RO-CCR7+CD27+CD95- naive CD8+ T cells lacking CXCR3 (TNR3-). This receptor was taken from a human donor in good health. Some clones in this sample may be carry-over from other donors' samples. The CDR3 protein: CASSSTRPTGELHGYTF.